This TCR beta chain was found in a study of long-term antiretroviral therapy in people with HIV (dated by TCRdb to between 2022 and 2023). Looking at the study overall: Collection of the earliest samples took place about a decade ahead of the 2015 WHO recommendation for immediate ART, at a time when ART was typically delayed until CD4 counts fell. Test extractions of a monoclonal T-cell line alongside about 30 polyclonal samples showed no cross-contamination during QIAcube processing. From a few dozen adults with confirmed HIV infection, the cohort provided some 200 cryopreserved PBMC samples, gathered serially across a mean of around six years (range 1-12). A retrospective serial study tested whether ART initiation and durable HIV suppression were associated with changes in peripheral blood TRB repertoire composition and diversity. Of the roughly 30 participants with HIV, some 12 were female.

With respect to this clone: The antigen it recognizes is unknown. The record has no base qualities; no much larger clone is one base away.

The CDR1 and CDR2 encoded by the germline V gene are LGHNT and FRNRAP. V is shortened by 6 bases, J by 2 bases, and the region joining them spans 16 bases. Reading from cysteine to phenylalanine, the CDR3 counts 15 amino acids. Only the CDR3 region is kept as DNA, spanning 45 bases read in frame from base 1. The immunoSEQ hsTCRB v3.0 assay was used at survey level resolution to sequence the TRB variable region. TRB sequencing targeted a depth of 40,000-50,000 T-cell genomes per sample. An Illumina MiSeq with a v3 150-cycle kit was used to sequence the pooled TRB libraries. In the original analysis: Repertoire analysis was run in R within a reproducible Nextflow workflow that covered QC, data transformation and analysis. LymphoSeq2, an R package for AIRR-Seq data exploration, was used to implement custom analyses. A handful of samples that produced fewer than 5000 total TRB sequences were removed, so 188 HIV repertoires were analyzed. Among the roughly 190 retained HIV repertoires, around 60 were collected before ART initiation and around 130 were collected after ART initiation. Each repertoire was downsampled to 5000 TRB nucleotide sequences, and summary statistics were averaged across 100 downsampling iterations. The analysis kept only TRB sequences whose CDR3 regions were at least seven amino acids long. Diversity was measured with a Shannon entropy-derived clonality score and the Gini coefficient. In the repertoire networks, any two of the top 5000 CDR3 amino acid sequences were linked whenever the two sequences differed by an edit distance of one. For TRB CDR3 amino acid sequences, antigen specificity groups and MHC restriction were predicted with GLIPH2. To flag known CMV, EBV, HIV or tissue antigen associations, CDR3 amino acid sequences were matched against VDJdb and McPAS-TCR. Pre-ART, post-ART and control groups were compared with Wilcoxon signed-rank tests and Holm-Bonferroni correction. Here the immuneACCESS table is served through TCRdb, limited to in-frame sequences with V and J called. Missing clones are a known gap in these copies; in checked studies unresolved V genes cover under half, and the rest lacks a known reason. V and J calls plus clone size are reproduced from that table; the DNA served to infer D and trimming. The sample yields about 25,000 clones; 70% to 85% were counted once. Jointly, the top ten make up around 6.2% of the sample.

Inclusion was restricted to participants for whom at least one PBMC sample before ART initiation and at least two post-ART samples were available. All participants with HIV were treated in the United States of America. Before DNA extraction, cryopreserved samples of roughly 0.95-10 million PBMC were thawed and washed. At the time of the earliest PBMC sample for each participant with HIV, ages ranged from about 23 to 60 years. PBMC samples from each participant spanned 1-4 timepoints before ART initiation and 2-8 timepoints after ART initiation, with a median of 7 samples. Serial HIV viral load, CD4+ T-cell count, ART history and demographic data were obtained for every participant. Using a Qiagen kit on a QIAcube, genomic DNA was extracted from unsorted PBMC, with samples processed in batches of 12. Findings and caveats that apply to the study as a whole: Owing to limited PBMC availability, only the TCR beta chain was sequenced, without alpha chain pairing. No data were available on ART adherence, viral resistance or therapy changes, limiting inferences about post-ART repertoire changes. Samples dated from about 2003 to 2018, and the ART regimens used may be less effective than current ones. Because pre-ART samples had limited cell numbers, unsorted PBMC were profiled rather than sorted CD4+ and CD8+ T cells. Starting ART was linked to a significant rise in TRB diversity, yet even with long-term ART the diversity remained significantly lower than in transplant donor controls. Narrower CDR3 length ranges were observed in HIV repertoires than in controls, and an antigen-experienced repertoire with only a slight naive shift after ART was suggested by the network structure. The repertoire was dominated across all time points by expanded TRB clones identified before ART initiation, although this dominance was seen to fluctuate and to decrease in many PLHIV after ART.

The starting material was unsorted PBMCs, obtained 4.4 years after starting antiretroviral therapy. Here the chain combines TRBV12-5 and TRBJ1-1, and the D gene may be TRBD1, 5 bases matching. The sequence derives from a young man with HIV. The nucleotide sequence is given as TGTGCTAGTGGAGGACATTCGGGAGGCAACACTGAAGCTTTCTTT. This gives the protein CASGGHSGGNTEAFF.